This T cell receptor (beta chain) was profiled in a study of T cells in Graves' hyperthyroidism and ophthalmopathy. The V gene lost 5 bases and the J gene lost 4 bases, with 14 bases spanning the gap. CDR3 size: 15 residues. The germline gives CDR1 SEHNR, CDR2 FQNEAQ (reference sequence). This clonotype was observed many times. Amplification of TCR beta CDR3 regions used RNA as the template. A first-round RT-PCR of the TCR CDR3 used the HTBI primer set. A single record per CDR3 protein comes from TCRdb applying MiXCR to the multiplex PCR reads. The sample includes 500,000 to 650,000 distinct CDR3 sequences, 14% of them seen just once. Disease duration was under 3 months in the ophthalmopathy patients, who also had a Clinical Activity Score of at least 3 and a NOSPECS grade of at least 4. Clinical symptoms, serum thyroxine, TRAb, thyroid ultrasound and orbital computed tomography established diagnosis.

This receptor was obtained from a woman aged 45-60 years with Graves' ophthalmopathy. Sequenced input: blood. The chain recombines TRBV7-9 with TRBJ2-2; D call uncertain. For the CDR3, the DNA is TGTGCCAGCAGCCCTCGGAGCTCCGGCACCGGGGAGCTGTTTTTT. It is translated as CASSPRSSGTGELFF.